A selection of T cell receptor beta chains follows, all from one sample in a study of T cell changes during pregnancy in multiple sclerosis. Assay used: immunoSEQ multiplex PCR; TCRdb lists only in-frame clones, some missing. The table lists 50,000 to 75,000 clones, 80% to 95% of them singletons. The specimen was peripheral blood, collected in the third trimester of pregnancy. The receptor set was obtained from a female donor in good health, enrolled as a control in a pregnancy study. The CDR3 runs from the conserved cysteine through the conserved F or W. D genes are given only for firm matches. Size is stated for part of the rows, as once, few or many counts, or as a class when the clone is expanded.

>NA|NA|TRBV6-5|TRBJ1-2
CASRTDSGYTF
TGTGCCAGCAGGACAGATTCAGGCTACACCTTC
>NA|NA|TRBV7-8|TRBJ1-1
CASSLVVGGQGMNTEAFF
TGTGCCAGCAGCTTAGTAGTCGGTGGGCAGGGGATGAACACTGAAGCTTTCTTT
>TRBD1|once|TRBV28|TRBJ2-5
CASSLGSTGQETQYF
TGTGCCAGCAGTTTGGGTTCGACAGGGCAAGAGACCCAGTACTTC
>NA|NA|TRBV6-5|TRBJ1-1
CASSYGERSTEAFF
TGTGCCAGCAGTTACGGGGAGCGAAGCACTGAAGCTTTCTTT
>TRBD2|NA|TRBV6-1|TRBJ2-1
CASSELAGGYNEQFF
TGTGCCAGCAGTGAACTAGCGGGGGGGTACAATGAGCAGTTCTTC
>TRBD1|NA|TRBV6-6|TRBJ1-3
CASSPPRDSRNTIYF
TGTGCCAGCAGTCCCCCCCGGGACAGCCGAAACACCATATATTTT
>NA|NA|TRBV6-9|TRBJ1-1
CASFQGCLNTEAFF
TGTGCCAGCTTCCAGGGGTGTCTGAACACTGAAGCTTTCTTT
>NA|NA|TRBV14|TRBJ1-1
CASSPQMNTEAFF
TGTGCCAGCAGCCCACAGATGAACACTGAAGCTTTCTTT
>TRBD1|NA|TRBV5-1|TRBJ2-5
CASSLADRVGETQYF
TGCGCCAGCAGCTTGGCGGACAGGGTGGGGGAGACCCAGTACTTC
>TRBD2|NA|TRBV4-1|TRBJ2-5
CASSQYGMGTSGEETQYF
TGCGCCAGCAGCCAGTATGGGATGGGGACTAGCGGCGAAGAGACCCAGTACTTC
>NA|NA|TRBV30|TRBJ1-1
CAGWRRAWQAFF
TGTGCCGGCTGGAGGAGAGCCTGGCAAGCTTTCTTT
>TRBD1|NA|TRBV7-8|TRBJ2-3
CASSQTRQGADTQYF
TGTGCCAGCAGCCAGACCCGACAGGGCGCAGATACGCAGTATTTT
>TRBD1|NA|TRBV4-3|TRBJ1-3
CASSQEGTVAGNTIYF
TGCGCCAGCAGCCAAGAGGGGACAGTGGCCGGAAACACCATATATTTT
>NA|NA|TRBV6-6|TRBJ2-5
CASRDSDQETQYF
TGTGCCTCCCGAGACAGCGACCAAGAGACCCAGTACTTC
>NA|NA|TRBV20-1|TRBJ1-3
CSARDLNTIYF
TGCAGTGCTAGAGATCTGAACACCATATATTTT
>TRBD2|NA|TRBV5-5|TRBJ2-2
CASSLISGLAGGVRELFF
TGTGCCAGCAGCTTGATTTCTGGACTAGCGGGAGGAGTCCGGGAGCTGTTTTTT
>TRBD1|NA|TRBV4-3|TRBJ1-4
CASSQGTGVANEKLFF
TGCGCCAGCAGCCAAGGAACAGGGGTGGCTAATGAAAAACTGTTTTTT
>TRBD1|once|TRBV11-3|TRBJ1-1
CASSNRGDTEAFF
TGTGCCAGCAGCAACAGGGGGGACACTGAAGCTTTCTTT
>TRBD1|few|TRBV15|TRBJ2-7
CATSRDPYRGGEQYF
TGTGCCACCAGCAGAGATCCGTACAGGGGTGGCGAGCAGTACTTC
>TRBD1|NA|TRBV25-1|TRBJ2-5
CASSRIGTGERETQYF
TGTGCCAGCAGTAGGATCGGGACAGGAGAGAGAGAGACCCAGTACTTC
>TRBD1|NA|TRBV27|TRBJ2-5
CASSLDGTGEETQYF
TGTGCCAGCAGTTTAGACGGGACAGGGGAAGAGACCCAGTACTTC
>NA|NA|TRBV5-4|TRBJ2-7
CASRGRGESYEQYF
TGTGCCAGCAGAGGTAGAGGCGAATCCTACGAGCAGTACTTC
>TRBD1|NA|TRBV7-2|TRBJ1-1
CASSFSGQGGTEAFF
TGTGCCAGCAGCTTCTCCGGACAGGGCGGCACTGAAGCTTTCTTT
>NA|NA|TRBV4-3|TRBJ1-5
CASSGGGGQPQHF
TGCGCCAGCAGCGGGGGAGGGGGTCAGCCCCAGCATTTT
>TRBD2|few|TRBV9|TRBJ2-7
CASSVPSGSYSYEQYF
TGTGCCAGCAGCGTACCTAGCGGGAGCTACTCCTACGAGCAGTACTTC
>NA|NA|TRBV6-1|TRBJ1-5
CASTLTGATNQPQHF
TGTGCCAGCACGTTGACAGGCGCCACCAATCAGCCCCAGCATTTT
>TRBD2|few|TRBV28|TRBJ2-3
CASGPLAGLPDTQYF
TGTGCCAGCGGTCCCCTAGCGGGACTTCCAGATACGCAGTATTTT
>TRBD1|NA|TRBV6-1|TRBJ1-2
CASSLRVDRPYGYTF
TGTGCCAGCAGCCTTCGGGTGGACAGGCCCTATGGCTACACCTTC
>NA|NA|TRBV5-6|TRBJ1-5
CASSLGGASSNQPQHF
TGTGCCAGCAGCTTGGGAGGAGCCTCTAGCAATCAGCCCCAGCATTTT
>TRBD2|NA|TRBV7-2|TRBJ2-7
CASSLVLVGGVKPYEQYF
TGTGCCAGCAGCTTAGTCTTGGTGGGGGGGGTAAAGCCCTACGAGCAGTACTTC
>NA|NA|TRBV19|TRBJ1-2
CASTEGGYGYTF
TGTGCCAGTACCGAGGGAGGCTATGGCTACACCTTC
>NA|NA|TRBV5-6|TRBJ1-1
CASSLRGGGTEAFF
TGTGCCAGCAGCTTGCGAGGCGGGGGGACTGAAGCTTTCTTT
>TRBD2|NA|TRBV18|TRBJ2-5
CASSPPLAGNQETQYF
TGTGCCAGCTCACCACCACTAGCGGGTAATCAAGAGACCCAGTACTTC
>TRBD2|NA|TRBV6-1|TRBJ2-7
CASSEPASGRQSSYEQYF
TGTGCCAGCAGTGAGCCAGCTAGCGGGAGACAAAGCTCCTACGAGCAGTACTTC
>TRBD2|NA|TRBV4-1|TRBJ2-3
CASSYSLAGGPDTQYF
TGCGCCAGCAGCTACTCACTAGCGGGGGGGCCAGATACGCAGTATTTT
>TRBD1|once|TRBV2|TRBJ1-2
CASSEARGRGLVNYGYTF
TGTGCCAGCAGTGAAGCGCGTGGCAGGGGGCTCGTGAACTATGGCTACACCTTC
>NA|few|TRBV6-5|TRBJ1-1
CASSYSWNTEAFF
TGTGCCAGCAGTTACTCCTGGAACACTGAAGCTTTCTTT
>TRBD2|NA|TRBV19|TRBJ2-3
CASTYPASGAGDTQYF
TGTGCCAGTACCTATCCGGCTAGCGGGGCGGGAGATACGCAGTATTTT
>TRBD1|NA|TRBV7-2|TRBJ1-2
CASSSQGQGLLLYGYTF
TGTGCCAGCAGCTCTCAAGGACAGGGTCTACTACTCTATGGCTACACCTTC
>NA|NA|TRBV9|TRBJ1-4
CASSAVTGWTDEKLFF
TGTGCCAGCAGCGCAGTCACAGGGTGGACTGATGAAAAACTGTTTTTT
>NA|NA|TRBV13|TRBJ2-3
CASSLAGSSTDTQYF
TGTGCCAGCAGCTTAGCAGGTTCGAGCACAGATACGCAGTATTTT
>NA|NA|TRBV7-3|TRBJ1-1
CASSLRQTTEAFF
TGTGCCAGCAGCTTAAGACAGACCACTGAAGCTTTCTTT
>TRBD1|NA|TRBV25-1|TRBJ1-1
CASSLGGGATEAFF
TGTGCCAGCAGCCTCGGAGGGGGCGCGACTGAAGCTTTCTTT
>TRBD2|NA|TRBV7-6|TRBJ2-7
CASSLAAGAIYEQYF
TGTGCCAGCAGCTTAGCAGCGGGGGCCATCTACGAGCAGTACTTC
>NA|medium-sized|TRBV7-8|TRBJ1-5
CASSLFPDQPQHF
TGTGCCAGCAGCTTATTCCCGGATCAGCCCCAGCATTTT
>TRBD1|NA|TRBV5-1|TRBJ1-5
CASSLAGTGNQPQHF
TGCGCCAGCAGCTTGGCCGGGACAGGCAATCAGCCCCAGCATTTT
>NA|once|TRBV10-1|TRBJ1-1
CASIRAGRNTEAFF
TGCGCCAGCATTAGGGCGGGACGGAACACTGAAGCTTTCTTT
>NA|NA|TRBV6-5|TRBJ2-1
CASSYGAGYNEQFF
TGTGCCAGCAGTTACGGAGCGGGTTACAATGAGCAGTTCTTC
>TRBD1|NA|TRBV5-4|TRBJ2-3
CASSLDRGWTDTQYF
TGTGCCAGCAGCTTGGACAGGGGGTGGACAGATACGCAGTATTTT
>NA|NA|TRBV4-2|TRBJ1-2
CASSQEWGDDYGYTF
TGTGCCAGCAGCCAAGAGTGGGGGGATGACTATGGCTACACCTTC
>NA|once|TRBV7-2|TRBJ1-1
CASSLGQTSTEAFF
TGTGCCAGCAGCTTAGGGCAGACTTCCACTGAAGCTTTCTTC